This TCR beta chain was found in a study of blood T cells in healthy people across ages (dated by TCRdb to between 2014 and 2017). About the investigation overall: Template switching captured roughly one uniquely barcoded TCR beta cDNA molecule per two T cells in model experiments. The study measured age-related changes in TCR beta repertoire diversity using deep sequencing normalized with unique cDNA molecular identifiers. To avoid experimental bias, donors of different ages were spread randomly across the sequencing lanes. The donors were split into four age groups: young (average around 15 years), middle-aged (roughly 39), aged (roughly 68) and long-lived (over 80). Two additional independent replicas of 1 million unique cDNA reads from the same blood draw were analyzed for two donors (one aged 18 to 30 and one aged 80 or older). Points the paper makes about the study in general: Compared with the aged group, the long-lived group had more naive CD4+ T cells, fewer expanded clones and increased TCR diversity, a pattern suggesting age selection. Because the CMV infection status of the donors was unknown, age-related changes in expanded clonotypes may potentially have been confounded. Observed TCR beta diversity correlated strongly with the percentage of naive T cells measured by flow cytometry. As age increased, observed TCR beta diversity per million T cells dropped in a roughly linear way, and a significant reduction was already evident by age around 41. Conclusive comparison of naive and antigen-experienced compartments was prevented by the profiling of bulk unsorted PBMCs. Estimates of total diversity from one million sequenced T cells were regarded as lower bounds and underestimates.

In regard to this clonotype: The antigen it recognizes is unknown. Per-base qualities were not stored, and no clone one base away is much larger.

The donors were 40 or so Caucasian individuals from Russia, aged roughly 6 to 90 years, who were systemically healthy. About 9.6 milliliters of peripheral blood were collected from each donor into EDTA-treated Vacutainer tubes. Ficoll-Paque density-gradient centrifugation was used to isolate PBMCs, with at least 7 million per sample. Trizol reagent was used to extract total RNA from PBMCs, with at least 6 micrograms per sample. Naive CD45RAhigh/CD27high T cell percentages were measured by flow cytometry on a PBMC aliquot from every donor. Taken from the germline V gene, the CDR1 and CDR2 loops are KGHSY and FQNENV. Trimming at the junction amounts to 1 base on V and 8 bases on J, and the germline ends lie 17 bases apart. Measured from the cysteine to the phenylalanine, the CDR3 is 16 residues long. The read is trimmed to its CDR3 DNA, 48 bases read in frame from base 1. Libraries were built with 5' RACE. Reads for this sample came from an Illumina HiSeq 2500. The second PCR ran for about 6 to 12 cycles and used a J-beta primer mix along with a sample-barcoded 5' primer. Each TCR beta cDNA molecule received a unique molecular identifier from a template-switch 5' adaptor carrying 12 random nucleotides. Each sample yielded at least 3 million CDR3-containing paired-end reads. All of the RNA was converted into first-strand cDNA using the Mint cDNA synthesis kit, with a TRBC-specific oligonucleotide serving as the primer. All cDNA was treated with uracil-DNA glycosylase and then went through a first 18-cycle PCR with the universal primers M1SS and BC2_uni_R. The source study handled its data this way. For normalization, 1 million high-quality reads were randomly selected from each sample, with every read carrying a distinct molecular identifier. Instead of being binned into consensus sequences, reads that shared molecular identifiers were thrown out. MiTCR, with a Q25 quality threshold and the strictest error-elimination algorithm, was used for CDR3 identification, clonotype clustering and error correction. A nonparametric unseen species model with Euler transformation was used to estimate a lower bound on total TCR beta diversity. Using fastp trimming at Q25 and MiXCR clonotype assembly, TCRdb reanalyzed the public sequencing data and kept in-frame beta chains. Each CDR3 protein appears once, grouped with its most common genes and DNA. The V and J calls and clone size are TCRdb's, not the authors'. The sample table records 1.5 million to 2 million distinct CDR3 sequences; less than 50% of these occur just once. The ten largest account for approximately 2.1% of the sample.

The receptor was derived from a woman between 40 and 55 years old in good health. The sample consisted of blood. The chain employs TRBV16 and TRBJ1-4; the D segment could be TRBD1, given 5 matching bases. The CDR3 corresponds to CASSQYQGRGMEKLFF. In nucleotides, the sequence is TGTGCCAGCAGCCAATACCAGGGAAGGGGTATGGAAAAACTGTTTTTT.